These 9 T cell receptor beta chains share one sample of origin, sequenced in a study of shared clonotypes between healthy human individuals. The data were produced by immunoSEQ multiplex PCR, yet TCRdb's version contains in-frame clones alone and is incomplete. The table has 700,000 or so clones, approximately 79% seen once. Source material: memory CD4+ T cells sorted from blood. Subset: CD45RA-negative fraction. The receptors shown here come from a woman between 25 and 40 years old in good health.

The chain couples TRBV5-4 to TRBJ2-5, with a tentative D call TRBD1 (8 bases). Germline V lookup: CDR1 SGHNT, CDR2 YYREEE (reference sequence). With 4 bases removed from V and 7 bases from J, the gap between germline ends came to 20 bases. This CDR3 is built from 15 residues. This CDR3 is CASSQNGQGLRTQYF. DNA for the CDR3: TGTGCCAGCAGCCAGAATGGACAGGGACTAAGGACCCAGTACTTC.

The chain employs TRBV5-4 and TRBJ2-6; D unclear. Between the trimmed V and J ends, which lost 2 bases and 2 bases, there was a span of 5 bases. Germline-derived CDR1 and CDR2 are SGHNT and YYREEE (reference sequence). The CDR3 covers 14 residues. CDR3 in DNA: TGTGCCAGCAGCTTCGCGACTGGGGCCAACGTCCTGACTTTC. Amino acid sequence: CASSFATGANVLTF.

The chain employs TRBV21-1 and TRBJ1-5. TRBV21-1 counts as a pseudogene. This CDR3 spans 15 amino acids. CDR3 in amino acids: CASSPSGRTNQPQHF. The CDR3, as DNA: TGTGCCAGCAGCCCCTCGGGGAGGACTAATCAGCCCCAGCATTTT.

The chain couples TRBV6-6 to TRBJ2-7; no reliable D call. The V and J ends lost 4 bases and 4 bases respectively, with 11 bases between them. CDR3 length: 13 residues. CDR1 and CDR2 (germline): MNHNY, SVGAGI (reference sequence). The CDR3 here is CASSSGGEYEQYF. CDR3 in DNA: TGTGCCAGCAGTTCCGGCGGCGAATACGAGCAGTACTTC.

Regarding this clone: The same CDR3 can be traced to other DNA sequences in this sample. The chain has TRBV18 and TRBJ2-3, with TRBD2 matching 13 bases. Looked up from germline, CDR1 is KGHSH and CDR2 is LQKENI. The trim removed 1 base at V and 3 bases at J, leaving 1 base unmatched. This CDR3 is 16 amino acids long. CDR3 residues: CASSPRLAGGTDTQYF. The DNA of the CDR3 is TGTGCCAGCTCACCACGACTAGCGGGAGGTACAGATACGCAGTATTTT.

CDR3 amino acids: CASQQSRDPSPYGYTF. CDR3 coding DNA: TGTGCCAGCCAGCAATCCCGGGACCCATCCCCGTATGGCTACACCTTC. The rearrangement links TRBV25-1 to TRBJ1-2, with D maybe TRBD1 (5 bases). The CDR3 sequence is 16 residues long. Trimming left V 8 bases short and J 5 bases short, with 24 bases between. Germline CDR1 is MGHDK and CDR2 is SYGVNS.

CDR3 sequence (DNA): TGTGCCAGCAGTGCCTGGACCACCACGAACACCGGGGAGCTGTTTTTT. Amino acid sequence: CASSAWTTTNTGELFF. J is TRBJ2-2 and V is TRBV2, with unresolved D. Per germline, CDR1 SNHLY and CDR2 FYNNEI. This CDR3 spans 16 amino acids. V lost 4 bases and J lost 0, with 12 bases in between.

The genes are TRBV11-2 and TRBJ1-1; D is unresolved. Per germline, CDR1 SGHAT and CDR2 FQNNGV. Trimming shortened V by 4 bases and J by 1 base, and 10 bases separated the two germline ends. The CDR3 is 14 residues long. The CDR3 loop is CASSSNSQNTEAFF. The CDR3 DNA reads TGTGCCAGCAGCTCGAACAGCCAGAACACTGAAGCTTTCTTT.

The chain recombines TRBV7-9 with TRBJ2-6; TRBD1 matches at 11 bases. CDR1 and CDR2 (germline): SEHNR, FQNEAQ (reference sequence). Unmatched junction bases numbered 6, after V lost 5 bases and J lost 3 bases. CDR3 length: 17 amino acids. CDR3 sequence: CASSPGTGGVGANVLTF. The CDR3 region has the DNA TGTGCCAGCAGCCCCGGGACAGGGGGGGTTGGGGCCAACGTCCTGACTTTC. The whole variable domain, remainder taken from reference TRBV7-9 and TRBJ2-6, is DTGVSQNPRHKITKRGQNVTFRCDPISEHNRLYWYRQTLGQGPEFLTYFQNEAQLEKSRLLSDRFSAERPKGSFSTLEIQRTEQGDSAMYLCASSPGTGGVGANVLTFGAGSRLTVL.